This passage covers 28 T cell receptor beta chains from one sample sequenced in a study of T cell changes during pregnancy in multiple sclerosis. Sequencing was performed with immunoSEQ multiplex PCR; in TCRdb, only in-frame clones are kept and a portion is missing. The sample lists roughly 88,000 clones; more than 90% were seen once. Material: peripheral blood, obtained in the first trimester of pregnancy. These receptors came from a female donor with multiple sclerosis, enrolled in a pregnancy study.

V is TRBV6-1 and J is TRBJ2-5; a possible D gene is TRBD2 (5 bases). The length of the CDR3 is 15 residues. Looked up from germline, CDR1 is MNHNS and CDR2 is SASEGT. V was clipped by 6 bases and J by 0 bases, with 14 bases between them. The CDR3 protein is CASRGPGSYQETQYF. The CDR3 bases are TGTGCCAGCAGAGGACCGGGGAGCTACCAAGAGACCCAGTACTTC.

The V gene is TRBV7-9, the J gene TRBJ2-7, with TRBD1 matching over 10 bases. Germline CDR1 and CDR2: SEHNR and FQNEAQ (reference sequence). The J segment lost 5 bases and the V segment lost 5 bases, leaving 9 bases of the junction unmatched. This CDR3 has 15 residues. CDR3 sequence (DNA): TGTGCCAGCAGCCAACCGGGACAGGGGTTCCACGAGCAGTACTTC. Translating gives CASSQPGQGFHEQYF.

The chain is built from TRBV19 and TRBJ2-7, with a tentative D call TRBD2 (5 bases). This CDR3 has 15 amino acids. In germline, CDR1 is LNHDA, CDR2 SQIVND (reference sequence). V gave up 2 bases and J gave up 0 bases, with 11 bases separating them. The CDR3, as DNA: TGTGCCAGTAGTATAAACGGGATTAGCTCCTACGAGCAGTACTTC. Translated: CASSINGISSYEQYF.

This clone was observed once. This rearrangement joins TRBV4-1 to TRBJ1-6; 8 bases are a match to TRBD1. The CDR3 runs 13 residues. J was trimmed by 16 bases and V by 2 bases; bases with no gene match: 7. CDR1 is MGHRA, CDR2 YSYEKL, per germline. The chain's CDR3 is CASSQPRDRRLHF. The CDR3 DNA sequence: TGCGCCAGCAGCCAACCCCGGGACAGGAGACTCCACTTT.

The gene calls are TRBV19 and TRBJ2-2, with 7 bases identical to TRBD2. The length of the CDR3 is 13 residues. The V and J ends lost 7 bases and 6 bases, in that order; junction bases with no gene match: 5. Germline CDR1 and CDR2: LNHDA and SQIVND (reference sequence). The CDR3 sequence: CASKAGVAGELFF. The CDR3 bases are TGTGCCAGTAAGGCGGGAGTGGCCGGGGAGCTGTTTTTT.

V gene TRBV7-9 combines with J gene TRBJ2-3; 9 bases are shared with TRBD2. The germline V gene has CDR1 SEHNR and CDR2 FQNEAQ (reference sequence). The V segment lost 5 bases and the J segment 1 base; nucleotides outside the gene matches: 7. CDR3 length: 16 residues. The CDR3 reads CASSVERTSGTDTQYF. CDR3 sequence (DNA): TGTGCCAGCAGCGTCGAACGGACTAGCGGCACAGATACGCAGTATTTT.

The rearrangement joins TRBV20-1 to TRBJ2-5; a weak D match, TRBD2 (5 bases). V dropped 6 bases and J dropped 5 bases, with 10 bases sitting between them. CDR3 length: 11 amino acids. Looked up from germline, CDR1 is DFQATT and CDR2 is SNEGSKA (reference sequence). CDR3 sequence: CSAPGGETQYF. DNA of the CDR3: TGCAGTGCCCCCGGCGGGGAGACCCAGTACTTC.

This sequence joins TRBV5-1 and TRBJ2-1; the D gene is possibly TRBD1 (6 bases). The CDR3 totals 15 residues. Germline V gene data show CDR1 as SGHRS and CDR2 as YFSETQ. The ends were cut back, 4 bases at V and 2 bases at J, with 13 bases in the middle. The CDR3 protein is CASSAGTPAYNEQFF. The DNA of the CDR3 is TGCGCCAGCAGCGCCGGGACACCCGCCTACAATGAGCAGTTCTTC.

V gene TRBV14 combines with J gene TRBJ2-3, with D possibly being TRBD2 (7 bases). The V end was cut by 1 base, the J end by 0 bases, with 11 bases between. Per the germline V gene, CDR1 is SGHDN and CDR2 is FVKESK. This CDR3 region has 16 residues. CDR3 in amino acids: CASSQGTRGSTDTQYF. Written as DNA, the CDR3 is TGTGCCAGCAGCCAAGGGACTAGGGGGAGCACAGATACGCAGTATTTT.

The chain employs TRBV5-1 and TRBJ2-2; 7 nucleotides line up with TRBD1. V dropped 1 base and J dropped 2; count of bases not matched to a gene: 5. Germline V gives CDR1 SGHRS, CDR2 YFSETQ. The CDR3 has 16 residues. As DNA, the CDR3 is TGCGCCAGCAGCTTGTTTACAGGGGTAAACACCGGGGAGCTGTTTTTT. Translated, it gives CASSLFTGVNTGELFF.

V gene TRBV13 combines with J gene TRBJ2-7; TRBD2 matches 13 bases. The CDR3 contains 16 residues. Trimming took 5 bases from V and 0 from J; bases not matched to a gene: 4. Germline CDR1 and CDR2: PRHDT and FYEKMQ (reference sequence). The CDR3 bases are TGTGCCAGCAGCCCCCGACTAGCGGGAGGCTCCTACGAGCAGTACTTC. Its translation: CASSPRLAGGSYEQYF. Combining the CDR3 with reference TRBV13 and TRBJ2-7 gives the whole variable domain AAGVIQSPRHLIKEKRETATLKCYPIPRHDTVYWYQQGPGQDPQFLISFYEKMQSDKGSIPDRFSAQQFSDYHSELNMSSLELGDSALYFCASSPRLAGGSYEQYFGPGTRLTVT.

This clone has a count of ten or more. This chain connects TRBV2 to TRBJ1-1; 10 bases match TRBD1. V gave up 6 bases and J gave up 6 bases; unmatched junction bases: 7. Per germline, CDR1 SNHLY and CDR2 FYNNEI. The CDR3 is 14 amino acids. Here the CDR3 reads CASSLRQGAPEAFF. The CDR3 DNA reads as TGTGCCAGCAGCCTAAGACAGGGGGCCCCTGAAGCTTTCTTT.

V is TRBV6-1 and J is TRBJ2-7, with a possible D match to TRBD1 (6 bases). The CDR3 is made up of 14 amino acids. Between the trimmed V and J ends, which lost 3 bases and 2 bases, there was a span of 11 bases. In germline, CDR1 is MNHNS, CDR2 SASEGT. The CDR3 spells CASSDYRAPYEQYF. The CDR3 region has the DNA TGTGCCAGCAGTGACTACAGGGCACCCTACGAGCAGTACTTC.

The chain links TRBV5-4 to TRBJ2-2; a weak D match, TRBD1 (6 bases). The CDR3 runs 15 residues. V was trimmed by 3 bases and J by 4 bases, leaving 13 bases between them. Germline lookup yields CDR1 SGHNT and CDR2 YYREEE (reference sequence). CDR3 DNA sequence: TGTGCCAGCAGCTGGGGACAACGGGTCACCGGGGAGCTGTTTTTT. Translating gives CASSWGQRVTGELFF.

This clone was counted a few times. This chain links TRBV5-1 with TRBJ2-4, with D possibly TRBD1 on 6 matching bases. Trimming shortened V by 4 bases and J by 5 bases, and 16 bases separated the two germline ends. Germline V gives CDR1 SGHRS, CDR2 YFSETQ. The CDR3 covers 15 residues. The CDR3 DNA follows: TGCGCCAGCAGCATGACCGGGACACCAGAAAACATTCAGTACTTC. It translates to CASSMTGTPENIQYF.

The chain is built from TRBV19 and TRBJ2-1; 8 positions agree with TRBD2. The V gene's germline CDR1 is LNHDA and CDR2 SQIVND (reference sequence). With 1 base clipped from V and 5 bases from J, the junction kept 4 bases outside the gene matches. The CDR3 is 15 residues long. The CDR3 nucleotides read TGTGCCAGTAGTATAGCGGGACTAGGCCACAATGAGCAGTTCTTC. This encodes CASSIAGLGHNEQFF.

The V call is TRBV5-1, the J call TRBJ2-6, with a possible D match to TRBD2 (5 bases). CDR1 is SGHRS and CDR2 is YFSETQ in the germline V gene. This CDR3 comprises 16 residues. V was pared by 2 bases and J by 0 bases, with 9 bases between. Written as DNA, the CDR3 is TGCGCCAGCAGCTTCGGGGATAGCTCTGGGGCCAACGTCCTGACTTTC. Its translation is CASSFGDSSGANVLTF.

The J gene is TRBJ2-3, the V gene TRBV5-1, with 7 bases identical to TRBD1. Germline trimming cut 7 bases from V and 1 base from J; bases unmatched to any gene: 6. Per the germline V gene, CDR1 is SGHRS and CDR2 is YFSETQ. The CDR3 has 14 amino acids. CDR3 residues: CASHPGQGTDTQYF. Written as DNA, the CDR3 is TGCGCCAGCCACCCCGGACAGGGCACAGATACGCAGTATTTT. The whole variable domain, remainder taken from reference TRBV5-1 and TRBJ2-3, is KAGVTQTPRYLIKTRGQQVTLSCSPISGHRSVSWYQQTPGQGLQFLFEYFSETQRNKGNFPGRFSGRQFSNSRSEMNVSTLELGDSALYLCASHPGQGTDTQYFGPGTRLTVL.

The chain employs TRBV28 and TRBJ2-3; 7 bases agree with TRBD1. Unmatched junction bases numbered 1, after V lost 3 bases and J lost 1 base. The CDR3 is 14 residues long. Germline V gene data show CDR1 as MDHEN and CDR2 as SYDVKM. The DNA for the CDR3 is TGTGCCAGCAGTTTCGGACAGGGCACAGATACGCAGTATTTT. As protein: CASSFGQGTDTQYF. Complete variable domain (other parts from reference TRBV28 and TRBJ2-3): DVKVTQSSRYLVKRTGEKVFLECVQDMDHENMFWYRQDPGLGLRLIYFSYDVKMKEKGDIPEGYSVSREKKERFSLILESASTNQTSMYLCASSFGQGTDTQYFGPGTRLTVL.

The chain joins TRBV19 to TRBJ2-1, with D perhaps TRBD1 (5 bases). V was trimmed by 3 bases and J by 5 bases, leaving 11 bases between them. Germline V gives CDR1 LNHDA, CDR2 SQIVND (reference sequence). CDR3 length equals 14 residues. The CDR3 DNA reads TGTGCCAGTAGTATTATCAGGGTTAACAATGAGCAGTTCTTC. Amino acids: CASSIIRVNNEQFF.

This clone showed up just once. The genes are TRBV30 and TRBJ2-5; D may be TRBD2 (7 bases). Per germline, CDR1 GTSNPN and CDR2 SVGIG (reference sequence). The CDR3 runs 12 residues. Trimming took off 3 bases at V and 7 bases at J, with 12 bases between the two ends. Here the CDR3 reads CAWRGGQGTQYF. CDR3 bases: TGTGCCTGGAGGGGGGGGCAGGGGACCCAGTACTTC.

This rearrangement joins TRBV18 to TRBJ2-7; D perhaps matches TRBD1 (6 bases). V was cut by 5 bases and J by 3 bases, with 14 bases left in between. The germline V gene has CDR1 KGHSH and CDR2 LQKENI. The CDR3 sequence is 14 residues long. The CDR3 loop is CASSSPGHYYEQYF. The CDR3 coding sequence is TGTGCCAGCTCATCTCCGGGACACTACTACGAGCAGTACTTC.

The rearrangement uses TRBV27 and TRBJ2-7; a possible D gene is TRBD2 (7 bases). Germline CDR1 MNHEY, CDR2 SMNVEV (reference sequence). The CDR3 is 15 amino acids. Trimming stripped 2 bases from V and 7 bases from J, with 18 bases between. The CDR3 nucleotides are TGTGCCAGCAGTTTACGGCCCGCGGGGGCAGGGGAGCAGTACTTC. As protein: CASSLRPAGAGEQYF.

The chain is built from TRBV6-4 and TRBJ2-1; 11 nucleotides line up with TRBD2. The V gene's germline CDR1 is MRHNA and CDR2 SNTAGT. V lost 3 bases, J lost 8 bases, and 3 bases stayed unmatched. The CDR3 covers 14 residues. The CDR3 loop is CASSDTSGSYEQFF. The CDR3 region has the DNA TGTGCCAGCAGTGATACTAGCGGGAGCTATGAGCAGTTCTTC.

A single count supports this clone. V usage is TRBV30 and J usage is TRBJ2-7; 9 bases are shared with TRBD1. The ends lost 0 bases at V and 6 bases at J; junction bases unmatched: 6. Germline V gives CDR1 GTSNPN, CDR2 SVGIG (reference sequence). There are 14 residues in the CDR3. The CDR3 bases are TGTGCCTGGAGTGTACATGGGACAGGGTCCGAGCAGTACTTC. Protein sequence: CAWSVHGTGSEQYF.

The chain joins TRBV27 to TRBJ2-1, with 8 positions matching TRBD1. Trimming at V came to 2 bases and at J to 4 bases, leaving 10 bases not matched to a gene. This CDR3 has 17 amino acids. Germline assignment: CDR1 MNHEY and CDR2 SMNVEV (reference sequence). The CDR3 DNA sequence: TGTGCCAGCAGTTTAAGGACCCAGGGGGCGTCTTACAATGAGCAGTTCTTC. Translation gives CASSLRTQGASYNEQFF.

This clone has just one count. The chain uses TRBV6-5 and TRBJ2-3; D ambiguous. The V end lost 4 bases, the J end lost 3 bases, and 17 bases lay between the germline ends. The germline V gene encodes CDR1 MNHEY and CDR2 SVGAGI. The CDR3 runs to 16 residues. The CDR3 coding sequence is TGTGCCAGCAGTTTATCATCCTTTACCGGGACAGATACGCAGTATTTT. It translates to CASSLSSFTGTDTQYF.

The chain recombines TRBV15 with TRBJ1-1, with TRBD1 matching over 8 bases. Unmatched junction bases numbered 2, after V lost 4 bases and J lost 1 base. This CDR3 contains 14 residues. The V gene's germline CDR1 is LNHNV and CDR2 YYDKDF (reference sequence). CDR3 region: CATSTGTGNTEAFF. Here the CDR3 DNA reads TGTGCCACCAGCACCGGGACAGGGAACACTGAAGCTTTCTTT.